These 22 T cell receptor beta chains originate from one sample sequenced in a study of human versus mouse CDR3 diversity and MHC coevolution. The protocol was immunoSEQ multiplex PCR, while the TCRdb copy is restricted to in-frame clones and leaves out a portion. This table has roughly 81,000 clones, around 93% appearing once. Sequencing was performed on naive CD4+ T cells from blood. Subset denoted: CD45RO-negative CD62L-positive naive CD4 T cells. The receptors were sampled from a person between 25 and 70 years old in good health.

For the CDR3, the DNA is TGTGCCAGCAGTTCGCCCGGAACTACGGGCTACACCTTC. Encoded protein: CASSSPGTTGYTF. V usage is TRBV6-1 and J usage is TRBJ1-2, with D unclear. Trimming pared 5 bases from V and 8 bases from J, leaving 15 bases between. The CDR3 is 13 residues long. Looked up from germline, CDR1 is MNHNS and CDR2 is SASEGT.

This chain uses TRBV7-2 with TRBJ2-1, with a tentative D call TRBD1 (6 bases). CDR3 length equals 15 residues. Trimming pared 6 bases from V and 4 bases from J, leaving 16 bases between. Germline V gene sequence: CDR1 SGHTA, CDR2 FQGNSA. This CDR3 reads CASRRPGQGYNEQFF. CDR3 coding DNA: TGTGCCAGCAGAAGGCCGGGACAAGGATACAATGAGCAGTTCTTC.

The gene calls are TRBV5-4 and TRBJ2-7, with 8 bases identical to TRBD1. The germline V gene encodes CDR1 SGHNT and CDR2 YYREEE (reference sequence). Unmatched junction bases numbered 7, after V lost 3 bases and J lost 2 bases. CDR3 length: 15 amino acids. CDR3 bases: TGTGCCAGCAGCTCTTACAGGGGGGATACCTACGAGCAGTACTTC. It translates to CASSSYRGDTYEQYF.

The gene calls are TRBV2 and TRBJ1-2, with 7 bases matching TRBD1. Trimming took 1 base from V and 4 from J; bases not matched to a gene: 6. The CDR3 is 15 amino acids. Germline CDR1 and CDR2: SNHLY and FYNNEI. The CDR3 here is CASSEGQGDIYGYTF. DNA for the CDR3: TGTGCCAGCAGTGAAGGACAGGGTGACATCTATGGCTACACCTTC.

This clone was observed a single time. This chain joins TRBV6-1 and TRBJ2-1; a possible D gene is TRBD2 (5 bases). The CDR3 is made up of 14 amino acids. Germline-derived CDR1 and CDR2 are MNHNS and SASEGT. The V end lost 4 bases, the J end lost 10 bases, and 17 bases lay between the germline ends. CDR3 DNA: TGTGCCAGCAGTGGCCCCAGGCCACCGGGGGAGCAGTTCTTC. This encodes CASSGPRPPGEQFF.

The CDR3 DNA sequence: TGTGCCAGCTCACCAATGACAGGCTTTAATTCACCCCTCCACTTT. Translation gives CASSPMTGFNSPLHF. V gene TRBV18 combines with J gene TRBJ1-6; perhaps TRBD1 as D (6 bases). The V end was cut by 2 bases, the J end by 6 bases, with 11 bases between. From germline, CDR1 is KGHSH and CDR2 LQKENI. The CDR3 extends over 15 amino acids. The variable domain in full, completed from reference TRBV18 and TRBJ1-6, reads NAGVMQNPRHLVRRRGQEARLRCSPMKGHSHVYWYRQLPEEGLKFMVYLQKENIIDESGMPKERFSAEFPKEGPSILRIQQVVRGDSAAYFCASSPMTGFNSPLHFGNGTRLTVT.

The V call is TRBV7-2, the J call TRBJ1-1; D is perhaps TRBD1 (5 bases). The CDR3 totals 17 residues. Germline CDR1 is SGHTA and CDR2 is FQGNSA. With 5 bases removed from V and 5 bases from J, the gap between germline ends came to 24 bases. CDR3 DNA: TGTGCCAGCAGCCCTACCCCCCGGTGGGGGGTGGGAACTGAAGCTTTCTTT. Its translation is CASSPTPRWGVGTEAFF.

This rearrangement joins TRBV6-5 to TRBJ2-1; TRBD2 is a possible D gene (5 bases). Trimming stripped 7 bases from V and 6 bases from J, with 16 bases between. Per germline, CDR1 MNHEY and CDR2 SVGAGI. The CDR3 extends over 14 amino acids. CDR3 in DNA: TGTGCCAGCATGTTAACTGAGGGATTCAATGAGCAGTTCTTC. Translation gives CASMLTEGFNEQFF.

This sequence joins TRBV18 and TRBJ2-5; 11 nucleotides agree with TRBD1. The DNA end is more similar to TRBJ2-7, so the J call may be wrong. The CDR3 has 14 residues. Germline V gene lookup returns CDR1 KGHSH and CDR2 LQKENI. The CDR3, as DNA: TGTGCCAGCTCACGGGACAGGGGGGCCTACGAGCAGTACTTC. Encoded protein: CASSRDRGAYEQYF.

J is TRBJ2-1 and V is TRBV12-5, with 9 bases aligning to TRBD1. Germline CDR1 LGHNT, CDR2 FRNRAP. This CDR3 spans 13 amino acids. V lost 8 bases, J lost 7 bases, and 6 bases stayed unmatched. In DNA form, the CDR3 reads TGTGCTAGTCTCCCGGACAGGGGAAATGAGCAGTTCTTC. Protein sequence: CASLPDRGNEQFF.

The V call is TRBV4-3, the J call TRBJ2-1; the match to TRBD2 covers 13 bases. Germline lookup yields CDR1 LGHNA and CDR2 YSLEER. CDR3 length: 15 amino acids. The J segment lost 9 bases and the V segment lost 4 bases, leaving 6 bases of the junction unmatched. CDR3 DNA: TGCGCCAGCAGCCTTGGACTAGCGGGAGTAGGTGAGCAGTTCTTC. Translating gives CASSLGLAGVGEQFF.

CDR3 region: CASSLGDSKNEQYF. CDR3 nucleotides: TGTGCCAGCAGCTTAGGGGACAGTAAGAACGAGCAGTACTTC. The rearrangement links TRBV7-6 to TRBJ2-5; 7 bases fit TRBD1. The J call is doubtful: the DNA matches TRBJ2-7 better. The CDR3 is made up of 14 amino acids. CDR1 SGHVS and CDR2 FNYEAQ come from the germline V gene.

This chain links TRBV27 with TRBJ2-7; TRBD1 matches at 9 bases. V shed 2 bases, J shed 6 bases, and the junction held 5 bases outside the gene matches. The germline V gene has CDR1 MNHEY and CDR2 SMNVEV (reference sequence). CDR3 length: 14 amino acids. The CDR3 sequence: CASSLTRDRVEQYF. As DNA, the CDR3 is TGTGCCAGCAGTTTAACCCGGGACAGGGTCGAGCAGTACTTC.

The gene calls are TRBV6-1 and TRBJ2-1; weak D call: TRBD1 (5 bases). The CDR3 is 18 amino acids. CDR1 is MNHNS and CDR2 is SASEGT in the germline V gene. Deletions cut 2 bases from V and 0 bases from J, with 17 bases between. The CDR3, as DNA: TGTGCCAGCAGTGAACGGTCATCAGGGTTTCTCTCCTACAATGAGCAGTTCTTC. As protein: CASSERSSGFLSYNEQFF.

As DNA, the CDR3 is TGTGCCAGCAGCCCTACACCCAGGTTCTACGAGCAGTACTTC. This codes for CASSPTPRFYEQYF. The rearrangement uses TRBV6-1 and TRBJ2-7, with D hard to call. CDR3 length: 14 residues. Germline CDR1 and CDR2: MNHNS and SASEGT. Trimming cost V 6 bases and J 3 bases, with 15 bases left between them.

This rearrangement joins TRBV7-2 to TRBJ1-4, with 7 nucleotides matching TRBD1. V was clipped by 5 bases and J by 7 bases; unmatched bases: 10. The CDR3 has 15 amino acids. Looked up from germline, CDR1 is SGHTA and CDR2 is FQGNSA. CDR3 sequence (DNA): TGTGCCAGCAGCCCAGAGGGGACAGCCAGTGAAAAACTGTTTTTT. It is translated as CASSPEGTASEKLFF.

The V gene is TRBV7-9, the J gene TRBJ1-1, with D unclear. V was pared by 5 bases and J by 6 bases, with 7 bases between. Germline CDR1 and CDR2: SEHNR and FQNEAQ (reference sequence). This CDR3 contains 11 residues. The CDR3: CASSAGAEAFF. The CDR3 DNA sequence: TGTGCCAGCAGCGCCGGGGCTGAAGCTTTCTTT.

The chain carries TRBV9 and TRBJ2-1; TRBD1 matches 9 bases. Germline-derived CDR1 and CDR2 are SGDLS and YYNGEE. This CDR3 spans 16 amino acids. With V trimmed by 0 bases and J by 4 bases, 5 bases remained unmatched. The CDR3 region has the DNA TGTGCCAGCAGCGTAGGGGTCGGACAGGGGTACAATGAGCAGTTCTTC. Translation gives CASSVGVGQGYNEQFF.

The chain links TRBV18 to TRBJ1-2; TRBD1 aligns across 7 bases. The CDR3 is made up of 13 amino acids. Germline V CDR1 and CDR2: KGHSH, LQKENI. V lost 3 bases and J lost 6; bases outside the gene matches: 4. Written as DNA, the CDR3 is TGTGCCAGCTCACCCGACAGGGAACATGGCTACACCTTC. Translated: CASSPDREHGYTF.

The chain couples TRBV5-6 to TRBJ1-4, with D unresolved. Per germline, CDR1 SGHDT and CDR2 YYEEEE. Between the trimmed V and J ends, which lost 10 bases and 2 bases, there was a span of 12 bases. This CDR3 has 13 residues. The CDR3 DNA reads TGTGCCTACTCCCTTGCGACTAATGAAAAACTGTTTTTT. Protein sequence: CAYSLATNEKLFF.

J is TRBJ2-1 and V is TRBV7-2, with TRBD1 as a possible D gene (5 bases). The germline V and J ends were trimmed by 8 bases and 1 base, with 15 bases remaining between them. Germline CDR1 and CDR2: SGHTA and FQGNSA. This CDR3 region has 15 residues. The DNA for the CDR3 is TGTGCCAGCGGTCGGTGGGGCCGATCCTACAATGAGCAGTTCTTC. It codes for CASGRWGRSYNEQFF.

This clone was counted once. V and J are TRBV4-3 and TRBJ1-2, with D possibly being TRBD1 (5 bases). This CDR3 spans 14 amino acids. Per the germline V gene, CDR1 is LGHNA and CDR2 is YSLEER. Trimming pared 0 bases from V and 4 bases from J, leaving 9 bases between. The CDR3 region is CASSQDGRGYGYTF. The CDR3 DNA reads as TGCGCCAGCAGCCAAGATGGAAGGGGCTATGGCTACACCTTC.